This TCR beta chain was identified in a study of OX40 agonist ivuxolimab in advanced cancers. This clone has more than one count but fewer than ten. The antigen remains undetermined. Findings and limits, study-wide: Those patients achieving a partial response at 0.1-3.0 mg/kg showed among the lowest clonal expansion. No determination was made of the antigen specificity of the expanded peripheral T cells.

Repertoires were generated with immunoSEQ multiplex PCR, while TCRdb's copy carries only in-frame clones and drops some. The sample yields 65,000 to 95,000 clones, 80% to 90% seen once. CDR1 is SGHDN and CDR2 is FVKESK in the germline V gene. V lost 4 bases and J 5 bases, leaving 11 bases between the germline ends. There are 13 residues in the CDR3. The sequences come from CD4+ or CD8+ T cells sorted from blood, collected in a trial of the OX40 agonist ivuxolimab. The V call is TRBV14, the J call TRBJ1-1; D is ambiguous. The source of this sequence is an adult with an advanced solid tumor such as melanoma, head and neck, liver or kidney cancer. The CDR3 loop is CASSLGAGTEAFF. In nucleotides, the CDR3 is TGTGCCAGCAGCCTTGGCGCTGGGACTGAAGCTTTCTTT. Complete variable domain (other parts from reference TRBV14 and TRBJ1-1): EAGVTQFPSHSVIEKGQTVTLRCDPISGHDNLYWYRRVMGKEIKFLLHFVKESKQDESGMPNNRFLAERTGGTYSTLKVQPAELEDSGVYFCASSLGAGTEAFFGQGTRLTVV.